Sequencing of this T cell receptor (beta chain) was carried out in a study of blood T cell repertoires in COVID-19. For the study at large: Acute-phase and convalescent COVID-19 samples originated in the United States, Italy and Spain. In each case, the material was cDNA or gDNA derived from T cells, B-cell-depleted T cells, or PBMCs.

Per the study methods: Reference gene primer amplification in the assay estimated nucleated cell counts. Sequencing was performed with immunoSEQ multiplex PCR; in TCRdb, only in-frame clones are kept and a portion is missing. The V and J calls and clone size come from that table; D and trimming were worked out from the DNA. The sample holds about 250,000 clones, 84% seen once. Germline V lookup: CDR1 SGHTA, CDR2 FQGNSA. This CDR3 has 15 residues. V shed 5 bases, J shed 8 bases, and the junction held 9 bases outside the gene matches. Sequencing was performed on peripheral blood. The TCR originated in a middle-aged woman who had recovered from COVID-19. The chain carries TRBV7-2 and TRBJ1-4; 9 nucleotides match TRBD1. The CDR3 coding sequence is TGTGCCAGCAGCACAAACAGGGGGCTGGGAGAAAAACTGTTTTTT. Protein sequence: CASSTNRGLGEKLFF.